This T cell receptor (beta chain) was identified in a study of T cell responses to AZD1222 COVID-19 vaccine. Whole-study findings and limits: Dominant at 160-218 and 743-854, vaccine-associated CD4 TCRs also spanned spike.

TCRdb's copy holds only in-frame clones and misses some; the assay was immunoSEQ multiplex PCR. The data hold approximately 140,000 clones, with 90% observed a single time. V gave up 6 bases and J gave up 3 bases, with 8 bases separating them. The CDR3 totals 13 residues. Germline values: CDR1 MRHNA, CDR2 SNTAGT. Notes on this clone: Antigen specificity is unknown.

Material: peripheral blood, obtained on day 0 of AZD1222 vaccination. V is TRBV6-4 and J is TRBJ2-2; a weak D match, TRBD1 (5 bases). The origin of this receptor is an adult in good health. This CDR3 reads CASRGQYTGELFF. CDR3 in DNA: TGTGCCAGCAGGGGGCAGTACACCGGGGAGCTGTTTTTT.